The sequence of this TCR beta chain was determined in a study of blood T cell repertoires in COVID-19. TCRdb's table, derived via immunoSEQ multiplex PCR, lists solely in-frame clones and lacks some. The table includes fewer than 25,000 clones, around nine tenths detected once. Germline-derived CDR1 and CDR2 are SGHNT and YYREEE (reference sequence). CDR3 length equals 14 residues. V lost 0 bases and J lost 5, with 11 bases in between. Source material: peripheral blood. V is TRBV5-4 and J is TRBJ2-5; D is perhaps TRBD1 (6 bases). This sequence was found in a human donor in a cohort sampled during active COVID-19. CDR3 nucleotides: TGTGCCAGCAGCTTGGCTGGGGGCGGGGAGACCCAGTACTTC. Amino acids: CASSLAGGGETQYF.